This T cell receptor (beta chain) comes out of a study of response to subunit inactivated influenza vaccine. Regarding the study as a whole: T cells newly recruited by each seasonal influenza vaccination are few, the authors suggested.

A word on this clonotype: The antigen is unknown.

The V end was cut by 0 bases, the J end by 3 bases, with 15 bases between. In germline, CDR1 is SEHNR, CDR2 FQNEAQ (reference sequence). This CDR3 region has 17 residues. TCRdb re-called the RT-PCR reads through MiXCR, storing one row per CDR3 protein. The sample includes 430,000 or so distinct CDR3 sequences, roughly 9.8% of them seen just once. Specimen: PBMCs from blood, collected roughly 6 weeks after vaccination. The sequence derives from a man aged 50-60 years who received an inactivated influenza vaccine. This chain joins TRBV7-9 and TRBJ2-1, with TRBD2 as a possible D gene (6 bases). The CDR3 sequence: CASSLARGGTLYNEQFF. In nucleotides, the CDR3 is TGTGCCAGCAGCTTAGCGCGCGGCGGGACTCTCTACAATGAGCAGTTCTTC.